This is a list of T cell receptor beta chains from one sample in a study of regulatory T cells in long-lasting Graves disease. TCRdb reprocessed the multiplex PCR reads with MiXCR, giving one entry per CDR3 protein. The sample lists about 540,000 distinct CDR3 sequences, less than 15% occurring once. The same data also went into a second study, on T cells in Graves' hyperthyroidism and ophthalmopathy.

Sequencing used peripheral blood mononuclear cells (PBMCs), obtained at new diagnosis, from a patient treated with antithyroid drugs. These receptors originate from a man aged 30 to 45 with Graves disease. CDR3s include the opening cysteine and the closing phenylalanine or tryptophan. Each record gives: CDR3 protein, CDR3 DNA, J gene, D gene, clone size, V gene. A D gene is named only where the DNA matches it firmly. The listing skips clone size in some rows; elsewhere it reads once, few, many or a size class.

CASSPLIGAEAFF,TGTGCCAGCAGTCCCTTGATTGGGGCTGAAGCTTTCTTT,TRBJ1-1,-,many,TRBV27
CAISESMSIQETQYF,TGTGCCATCAGTGAGTCAATGAGCATACAGGAGACCCAGTACTTC,TRBJ2-5,-,-,TRBV10-3
CASSQAGNTQYF,TGTGCCAGCAGCCAAGCCGGAAATACGCAGTATTTT,TRBJ2-3,-,many,TRBV14
CASSLEGGPDTQYF,TGTGCCAGCAGCTTAGAGGGGGGACCAGATACGCAGTATTTT,TRBJ2-3,-,many,TRBV11-1
CSAREGGLAKNIQYF,TGCAGTGCTAGAGAAGGAGGGTTGGCCAAAAACATTCAGTACTTC,TRBJ2-4,-,few,TRBV20-1
CASSPSGQQAGYTF,TGTGCCAGCAGCCCTTCGGGCCAGCAAGCCGGCTACACCTTC,TRBJ1-2,-,few,TRBV7-9
CASSDGLRRGYEQYF,TGTGCCAGTAGTGACGGACTGCGTAGGGGATACGAGCAGTACTTC,TRBJ2-7,-,few,TRBV19
CSVDADYEQYF,TGCAGCGTTGATGCGGATTACGAGCAGTACTTC,TRBJ2-7,-,few,TRBV29-1
CASSVGASGIKDEQFF,TGTGCCAGCAGTGTTGGGGCTAGCGGGATTAAGGATGAGCAGTTCTTC,TRBJ2-1,TRBD2,many,TRBV2
CASSISGSGYNEQFF,TGTGCCAGCAGTATTAGCGGGAGTGGATACAATGAGCAGTTCTTC,TRBJ2-1,TRBD2,-,TRBV7-9
CASRRDRGNEKLFF,TGTGCCAGCAGAAGGGACAGGGGTAATGAAAAACTGTTTTTT,TRBJ1-4,TRBD1,few,TRBV11-3
CASSLGRTKREQYF,TGTGCCAGCAGCCTTGGCCGCACCAAACGCGAGCAGTACTTC,TRBJ2-7,-,few,TRBV3-1
CSVLTVDSNIQYF,TGCAGCGTTCTGACAGTAGACTCAAACATTCAGTACTTC,TRBJ2-4,-,-,TRBV29-1
CATSDDRGLNEQFF,TGTGCCACCAGTGACGACAGGGGCCTTAATGAGCAGTTCTTC,TRBJ2-1,TRBD1,few,TRBV24-1
CASSQLGLDSPLHF,TGCGCCAGCAGCCAACTGGGGTTAGATTCACCCCTCCACTTT,TRBJ1-6,-,large,TRBV4-1
CSARGSGTSGNNEQFF,TGCAGTGCTAGAGGAAGCGGGACTAGCGGAAACAATGAGCAGTTCTTC,TRBJ2-1,TRBD2,many,TRBV20-1
CAWSRASTDTQYF,TGTGCCTGGTCTCGCGCTTCCACAGATACGCAGTATTTT,TRBJ2-3,-,-,TRBV30
CASSFLAGARNEQFF,TGTGCCAGCAGCTTCCTAGCGGGAGCTCGGAATGAGCAGTTCTTC,TRBJ2-1,TRBD2,-,TRBV11-2
CACSSRGLMNTEAFF,TGCGCCTGCAGCAGCCGGGGGCTAATGAACACTGAAGCTTTCTTT,TRBJ1-1,-,-,TRBV5-1
CASSLIGQGVNEQYF,TGCGCCAGCAGCTTGATTGGGCAGGGTGTCAACGAGCAGTACTTC,TRBJ2-7,-,many,TRBV5-1
CASRAGTSGANEQFF,TGCGCCAGCAGAGCCGGGACTAGCGGAGCTAATGAGCAGTTCTTC,TRBJ2-1,TRBD2,few,TRBV10-1
CAWSPDVYGYTF,TGTGCCTGGAGTCCGGACGTCTATGGCTACACCTTC,TRBJ1-2,-,-,TRBV19
CASSGLAGPYNEQFF,TGTGCCAGCAGCGGGCTAGCGGGTCCTTACAATGAGCAGTTCTTC,TRBJ2-1,TRBD2,-,TRBV9
CSVDAGGPKETQYF,TGCAGCGTTGATGCGGGAGGGCCAAAGGAGACCCAGTACTTC,TRBJ2-5,TRBD2,many,TRBV29-1